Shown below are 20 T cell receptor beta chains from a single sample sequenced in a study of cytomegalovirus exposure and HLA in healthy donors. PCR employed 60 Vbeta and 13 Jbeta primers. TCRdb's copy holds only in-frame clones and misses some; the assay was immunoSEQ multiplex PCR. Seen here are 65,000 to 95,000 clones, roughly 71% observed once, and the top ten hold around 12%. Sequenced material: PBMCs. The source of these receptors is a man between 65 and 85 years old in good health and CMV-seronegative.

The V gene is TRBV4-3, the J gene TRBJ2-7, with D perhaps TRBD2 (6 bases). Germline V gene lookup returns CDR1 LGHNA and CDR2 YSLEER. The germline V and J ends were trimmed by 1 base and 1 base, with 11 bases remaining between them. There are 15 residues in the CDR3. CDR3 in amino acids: CASSQVRGGSYEQYF. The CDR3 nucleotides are TGCGCCAGCAGCCAAGTGAGGGGAGGATCCTACGAGCAGTACTTC.

This CDR3 is CASSPPGGTGNTIYF. The CDR3, as DNA: TGTGCCAGCAGCCCCCCTGGGGGGACTGGAAACACCATATATTTT. The V and J genes are TRBV28 and TRBJ1-3; D perhaps matches TRBD1 (5 bases). Germline V gene lookup returns CDR1 MDHEN and CDR2 SYDVKM. Trimming took 6 bases from V and 2 from J, leaving 14 bases between them. The CDR3 has 15 amino acids.

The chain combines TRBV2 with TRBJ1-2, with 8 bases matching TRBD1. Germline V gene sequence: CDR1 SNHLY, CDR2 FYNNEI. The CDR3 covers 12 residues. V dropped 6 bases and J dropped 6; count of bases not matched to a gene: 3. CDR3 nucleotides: TGTGCCAGCAGCACAGGGGGGGATGGCTACACCTTC. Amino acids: CASSTGGDGYTF.

The CDR3 region has the DNA TGCAGCCATCTAGCGGTGGGTGAGCAGTTCTTC. Protein product: CSHLAVGEQFF. This chain links TRBV20-1 with TRBJ2-1, with 7 bases matching TRBD2. CDR3 length: 11 amino acids. Germline assignment: CDR1 DFQATT and CDR2 SNEGSKA (reference sequence).

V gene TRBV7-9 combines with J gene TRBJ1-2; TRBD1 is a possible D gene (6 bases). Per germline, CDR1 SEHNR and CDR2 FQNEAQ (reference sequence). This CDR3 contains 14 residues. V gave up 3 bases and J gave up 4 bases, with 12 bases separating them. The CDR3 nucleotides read TGTGCCAGCAGCTTTTCACAGGGCTCCTATGGCTACACCTTC. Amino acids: CASSFSQGSYGYTF.

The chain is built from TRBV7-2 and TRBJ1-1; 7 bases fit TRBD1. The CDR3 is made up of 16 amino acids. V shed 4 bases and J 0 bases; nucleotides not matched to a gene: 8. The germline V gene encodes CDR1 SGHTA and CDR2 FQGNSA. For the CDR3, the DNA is TGTGCCAGCAGCTCCAACAGGGGACGGATGAACACTGAAGCTTTCTTT. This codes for CASSSNRGRMNTEAFF.

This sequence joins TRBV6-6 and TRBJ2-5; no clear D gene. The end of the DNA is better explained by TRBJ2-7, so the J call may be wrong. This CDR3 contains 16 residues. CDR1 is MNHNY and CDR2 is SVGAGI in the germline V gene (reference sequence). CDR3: CASSYSNTTVPYEQYF. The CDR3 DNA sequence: TGTGCCAGCAGTTACTCGAACACGACTGTCCCCTACGAGCAGTACTTC.

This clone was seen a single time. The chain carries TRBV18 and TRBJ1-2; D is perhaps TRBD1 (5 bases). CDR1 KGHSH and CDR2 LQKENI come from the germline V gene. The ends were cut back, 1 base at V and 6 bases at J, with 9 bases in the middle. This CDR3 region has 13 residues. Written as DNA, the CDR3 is TGTGCCAGCTCACCACGGCAGGGCGATGGCTACACCTTC. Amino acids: CASSPRQGDGYTF. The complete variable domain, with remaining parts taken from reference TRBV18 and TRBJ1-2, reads NAGVMQNPRHLVRRRGQEARLRCSPMKGHSHVYWYRQLPEEGLKFMVYLQKENIIDESGMPKERFSAEFPKEGPSILRIQQVVRGDSAAYFCASSPRQGDGYTFGSGTRLTVV.

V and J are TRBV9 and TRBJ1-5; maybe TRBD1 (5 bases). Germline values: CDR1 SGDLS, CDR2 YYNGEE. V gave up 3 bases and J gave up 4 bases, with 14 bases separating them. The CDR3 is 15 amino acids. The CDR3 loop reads CASSEGGAENQPQHF. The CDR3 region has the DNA TGTGCCAGCAGCGAGGGCGGGGCAGAGAATCAGCCCCAGCATTTT.

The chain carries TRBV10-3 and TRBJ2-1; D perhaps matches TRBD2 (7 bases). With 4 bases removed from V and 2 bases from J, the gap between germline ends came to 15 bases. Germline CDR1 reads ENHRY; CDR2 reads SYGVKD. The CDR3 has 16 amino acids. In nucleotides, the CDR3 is TGTGCCATCAGTGGGGGGGCGGGGGCCCCCTACAATGAGCAGTTCTTC. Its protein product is CAISGGAGAPYNEQFF.

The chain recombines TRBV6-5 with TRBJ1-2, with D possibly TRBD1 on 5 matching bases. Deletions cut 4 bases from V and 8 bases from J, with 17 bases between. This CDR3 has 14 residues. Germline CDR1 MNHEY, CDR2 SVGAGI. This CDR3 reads CASSFTIGARGYTF. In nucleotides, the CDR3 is TGTGCCAGCAGTTTCACGATAGGGGCTCGGGGCTACACCTTC.

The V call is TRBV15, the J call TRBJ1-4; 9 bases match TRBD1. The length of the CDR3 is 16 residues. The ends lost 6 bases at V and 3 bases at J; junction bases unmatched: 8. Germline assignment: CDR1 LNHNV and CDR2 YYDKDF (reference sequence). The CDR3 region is CATRKGQGRANEKLFF. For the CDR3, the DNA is TGTGCCACCAGGAAAGGACAGGGGCGGGCTAATGAAAAACTGTTTTTT.

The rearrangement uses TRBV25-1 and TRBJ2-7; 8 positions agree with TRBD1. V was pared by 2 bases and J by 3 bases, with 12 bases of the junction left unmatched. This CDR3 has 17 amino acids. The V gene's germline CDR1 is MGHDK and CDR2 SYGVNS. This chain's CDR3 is CASSETLNRGSRYEQYF. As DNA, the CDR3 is TGTGCCAGCAGTGAAACCCTTAACAGGGGGTCGCGCTACGAGCAGTACTTC.

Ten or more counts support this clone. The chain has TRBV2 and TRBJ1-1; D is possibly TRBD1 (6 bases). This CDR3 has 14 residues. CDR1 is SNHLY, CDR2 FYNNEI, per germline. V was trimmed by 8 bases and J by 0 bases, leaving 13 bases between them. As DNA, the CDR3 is TGTGCCAGCGACAAGGGGGTGCTGAACACTGAAGCTTTCTTT. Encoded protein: CASDKGVLNTEAFF.

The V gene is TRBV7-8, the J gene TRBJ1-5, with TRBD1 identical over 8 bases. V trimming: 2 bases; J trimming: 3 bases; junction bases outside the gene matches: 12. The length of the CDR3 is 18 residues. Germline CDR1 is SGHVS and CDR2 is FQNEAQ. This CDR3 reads CASSLRDWRDRINQPQHF. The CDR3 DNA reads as TGTGCCAGCAGCTTACGGGACTGGAGGGACAGGATCAATCAGCCCCAGCATTTT.

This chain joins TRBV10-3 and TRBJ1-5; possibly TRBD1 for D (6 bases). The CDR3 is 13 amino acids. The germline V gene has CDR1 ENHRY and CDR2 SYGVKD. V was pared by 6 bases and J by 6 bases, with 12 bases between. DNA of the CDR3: TGTGCCATCAGCGCAGGGGTCCGTCAGCCCCAGCATTTT. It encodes CAISAGVRQPQHF.

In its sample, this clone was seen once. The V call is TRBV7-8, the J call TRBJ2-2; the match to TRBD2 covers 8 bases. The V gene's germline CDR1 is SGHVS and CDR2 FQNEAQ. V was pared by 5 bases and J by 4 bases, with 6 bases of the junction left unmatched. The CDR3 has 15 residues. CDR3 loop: CASSKRTSSTGELFF. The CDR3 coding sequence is TGTGCCAGCAGCAAACGGACTAGCAGCACCGGGGAGCTGTTTTTT.

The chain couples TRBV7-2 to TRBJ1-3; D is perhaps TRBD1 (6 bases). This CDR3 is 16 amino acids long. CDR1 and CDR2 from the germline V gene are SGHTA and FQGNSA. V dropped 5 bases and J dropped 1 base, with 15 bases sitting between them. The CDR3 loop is CASSEQGGGSGNTIYF. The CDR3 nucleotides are TGTGCCAGCAGCGAACAGGGCGGGGGGTCTGGAAACACCATATATTTT.

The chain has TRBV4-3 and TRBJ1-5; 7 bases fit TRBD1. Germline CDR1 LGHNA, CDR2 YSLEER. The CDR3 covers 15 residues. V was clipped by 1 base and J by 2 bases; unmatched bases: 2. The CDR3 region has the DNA TGCGCCAGCAGCCAAGGCGACAGGGGCAATCAGCCCCAGCATTTT. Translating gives CASSQGDRGNQPQHF.

The CDR3 loop is CAIKFEREYEQYF. The CDR3 coding sequence is TGTGCCATCAAGTTCGAGCGGGAGTACGAGCAGTACTTC. The gene calls are TRBV10-3 and TRBJ2-7; TRBD2 matches 8 bases. Looked up from germline, CDR1 is ENHRY and CDR2 is SYGVKD. V was pared by 7 bases and J by 4 bases, with 6 bases of the junction left unmatched. The CDR3 consists of 13 residues.